Shown below are 13 T cell receptor beta chains from a single sample sequenced in a study of OX40 agonist ivuxolimab in advanced cancers. Profiled with immunoSEQ multiplex PCR; TCRdb holds only in-frame clones, not every one. Here the sample spans 50,000 to 70,000 clones, approximately 88% being singletons. This material consisted of CD4+ or CD8+ T cells sorted from blood, taken in a trial of the OX40 agonist ivuxolimab. These receptors were taken from an adult with an advanced solid tumor such as melanoma, head and neck, liver or kidney cancer.

This sequence joins TRBV6-6 and TRBJ1-5; 7 bases map to TRBD1. After removal of 5 bases from V and 2 bases from J, the junction contained 6 bases not matched to a gene. This CDR3 has 15 amino acids. In germline, CDR1 is MNHNY, CDR2 SVGAGI (reference sequence). CDR3 DNA: TGTGCCAGCAGTCACCGACAGGGAGGCAATCAGCCCCAGCATTTT. This codes for CASSHRQGGNQPQHF.

The genes are TRBV4-1 and TRBJ2-4; 7 bases align to TRBD2. V shed 1 base, J shed 3 bases, and the junction held 3 bases outside the gene matches. CDR1 and CDR2 from the germline V gene are MGHRA and YSYEKL. CDR3 length equals 15 residues. The CDR3 reads CASSQGGGGKNIQYF. In DNA form, the CDR3 reads TGCGCCAGCAGCCAAGGGGGGGGTGGCAAAAACATTCAGTACTTC.

This clone came up a few times. The V gene is TRBV7-3, the J gene TRBJ1-3, with D unclear. Trimming pared 8 bases from V and 1 base from J, leaving 12 bases between. Germline CDR1 is SGHTA and CDR2 is FQGTGA. This CDR3 has 14 amino acids. As DNA, the CDR3 is TGTGCCAGCTCGACGGATGCATCTGGAAACACCATATATTTT. Its protein is CASSTDASGNTIYF. Combining the CDR3 with reference TRBV7-3 and TRBJ1-3 gives the whole variable domain GAGVSQTPSNKVTEKGKYVELRCDPISGHTALYWYRQSLGQGPEFLIYFQGTGAADDSGLPNDRFFAVRPEGSVSTLKIQRTERGDSAVYLCASSTDASGNTIYFGEGSWLTVV.

This chain links TRBV6-5 with TRBJ1-1; D is perhaps TRBD1 (5 bases). This CDR3 region has 12 residues. Per germline, CDR1 MNHEY and CDR2 SVGAGI. V was clipped by 6 bases and J by 5 bases, with 10 bases between them. The CDR3 sequence: CASSPGRTEAFF. The CDR3 DNA is TGTGCCAGCAGCCCGGGACGGACTGAAGCTTTCTTT.

The chain couples TRBV9 to TRBJ2-2; a weak D match, TRBD2 (6 bases). V lost 0 bases to trimming and J lost 5 bases, with 14 bases between them. From germline, CDR1 is SGDLS and CDR2 YYNGEE. There are 16 residues in the CDR3. CDR3 sequence (DNA): TGTGCCAGCAGCGTAGTCGCGGGACCCGAGACCGGGGAGCTGTTTTTT. This encodes CASSVVAGPETGELFF.

The V call is TRBV30, the J call TRBJ2-5; the D is unclear. CDR1 and CDR2 from the germline V gene are GTSNPN and SVGIG (reference sequence). With 0 bases removed from V and 4 bases from J, the gap between germline ends came to 6 bases. The CDR3 runs to 12 residues. CDR3 residues: CAWSVRGETQYF. The CDR3, as DNA: TGTGCCTGGAGTGTTCGTGGAGAGACCCAGTACTTC.

The V gene is TRBV14, the J gene TRBJ1-1; perhaps TRBD1 as D (5 bases). The CDR3 has 14 residues. V was trimmed by 6 bases and J by 0 bases, leaving 11 bases between them. Germline CDR1 reads SGHDN; CDR2 reads FVKESK. The CDR3 here is CASSEDRMNTEAFF. The CDR3 DNA reads TGTGCCAGCAGTGAAGACAGAATGAACACTGAAGCTTTCTTT.

This clone was observed a single time. This rearrangement joins TRBV7-2 to TRBJ2-7; perhaps TRBD2 as D (7 bases). The CDR3 sequence is 15 residues long. Trimming took off 6 bases at V and 2 bases at J, with 17 bases between the two ends. Germline V gene sequence: CDR1 SGHTA, CDR2 FQGNSA. CDR3 nucleotides: TGTGCCAGCAGACAACAGGGAGGGGGGGCCTACGAGCAGTACTTC. This translates into CASRQQGGGAYEQYF. Drawing the rest from reference TRBV7-2 and TRBJ2-7, the complete variable domain is GAGVSQSPSNKVTEKGKDVELRCDPISGHTALYWYRQSLGQGLEFLIYFQGNSAPDKSGLPSDRFSAERTGGSVSTLTIQRTQQEDSAVYLCASRQQGGGAYEQYFGPGTRLTVT.

This clone was recorded only once. The gene calls are TRBV20-1 and TRBJ2-5; D gene unclear. The CDR3 loop spans 10 amino acids. Germline V gene sequence: CDR1 DFQATT, CDR2 SNEGSKA (reference sequence). Trimming took off 5 bases at V and 3 bases at J, with 4 bases between the two ends. CDR3 coding DNA: TGCAGTGCTGCGAAAGAGACCCAGTACTTC. Translated, it gives CSAAKETQYF.

This sequence joins TRBV7-2 and TRBJ2-5; 7 nucleotides line up with TRBD2. The V gene's germline CDR1 is SGHTA and CDR2 FQGNSA. This CDR3 spans 14 amino acids. Trimming removed 5 bases from V and 4 bases from J; junction bases left unmatched: 7. The CDR3 sequence is CASSPSGARETQYF. CDR3 DNA sequence: TGTGCCAGCAGCCCCAGCGGGGCCAGAGAGACCCAGTACTTC. The full variable domain, its missing parts supplied by reference TRBV7-2 and TRBJ2-5, is GAGVSQSPSNKVTEKGKDVELRCDPISGHTALYWYRQSLGQGLEFLIYFQGNSAPDKSGLPSDRFSAERTGGSVSTLTIQRTQQEDSAVYLCASSPSGARETQYFGPGTRLLVL.

The genes are TRBV7-9 and TRBJ2-2, with D maybe TRBD1 (5 bases). Between the trimmed V and J ends, which lost 2 bases and 6 bases, there was a span of 13 bases. Germline V CDR1 and CDR2: SEHNR, FQNEAQ (reference sequence). The CDR3 runs to 15 residues. CDR3: CASSLLGAGAGELFF. The CDR3 nucleotides read TGTGCCAGCAGCTTATTAGGGGCTGGCGCCGGGGAGCTGTTTTTT.

The rearrangement joins TRBV29-1 to TRBJ2-5; TRBD2 might be the D (6 bases). V lost 3 bases and J lost 0, with 11 bases in between. Germline assignment: CDR1 SQVTM and CDR2 ANQGSEA. The CDR3 is made up of 14 amino acids. The CDR3 bases are TGCAGCGTTGACGCAGGGAGGTACCAAGAGACCCAGTACTTC. It encodes CSVDAGRYQETQYF. Supplemented by reference TRBV29-1 and TRBJ2-5, the full variable domain reads SAVISQKPSRDICQRGTSLTIQCQVDSQVTMMFWYRQQPGQSLTLIATANQGSEATYESGFVIDKFPISRPNLTFSTLTVSNMSPEDSSIYLCSVDAGRYQETQYFGPGTRLLVL.

In regard to this clone: The junction shows a germline mismatch at one end, possibly a read error. DNA of the CDR3: TGTGCCAGCAGCCTAAACCCCGGGACTCTACATTTT. Translated, it gives CASSLNPGTLHF. The chain recombines TRBV7-3 with TRBJ1-3, with D maybe TRBD1 (5 bases). The CDR3 is 12 amino acids. Germline CDR1 reads SGHTA; CDR2 reads FQGTGA.